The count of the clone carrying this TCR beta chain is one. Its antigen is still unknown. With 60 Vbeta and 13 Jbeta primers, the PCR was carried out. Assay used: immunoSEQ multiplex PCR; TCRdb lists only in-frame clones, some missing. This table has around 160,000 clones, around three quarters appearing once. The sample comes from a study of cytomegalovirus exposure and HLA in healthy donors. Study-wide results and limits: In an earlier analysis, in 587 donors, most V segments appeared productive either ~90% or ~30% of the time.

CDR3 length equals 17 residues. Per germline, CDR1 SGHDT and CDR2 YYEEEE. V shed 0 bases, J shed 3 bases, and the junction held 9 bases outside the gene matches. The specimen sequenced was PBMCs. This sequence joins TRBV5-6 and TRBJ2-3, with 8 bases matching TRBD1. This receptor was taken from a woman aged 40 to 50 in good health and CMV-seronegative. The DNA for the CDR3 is TGTGCCAGCAGCTTGGCCGTGAAGACAGGGGCAACAGATACGCAGTATTTT. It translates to CASSLAVKTGATDTQYF. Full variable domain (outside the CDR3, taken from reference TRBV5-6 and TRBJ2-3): DAGVTQSPTHLIKTRGQQVTLRCSPKSGHDTVSWYQQALGQGPQFIFQYYEEEERQRGNFPDRFSGHQFPNYSSELNVNALLLGDSALYLCASSLAVKTGATDTQYFGPGTRLTVL.